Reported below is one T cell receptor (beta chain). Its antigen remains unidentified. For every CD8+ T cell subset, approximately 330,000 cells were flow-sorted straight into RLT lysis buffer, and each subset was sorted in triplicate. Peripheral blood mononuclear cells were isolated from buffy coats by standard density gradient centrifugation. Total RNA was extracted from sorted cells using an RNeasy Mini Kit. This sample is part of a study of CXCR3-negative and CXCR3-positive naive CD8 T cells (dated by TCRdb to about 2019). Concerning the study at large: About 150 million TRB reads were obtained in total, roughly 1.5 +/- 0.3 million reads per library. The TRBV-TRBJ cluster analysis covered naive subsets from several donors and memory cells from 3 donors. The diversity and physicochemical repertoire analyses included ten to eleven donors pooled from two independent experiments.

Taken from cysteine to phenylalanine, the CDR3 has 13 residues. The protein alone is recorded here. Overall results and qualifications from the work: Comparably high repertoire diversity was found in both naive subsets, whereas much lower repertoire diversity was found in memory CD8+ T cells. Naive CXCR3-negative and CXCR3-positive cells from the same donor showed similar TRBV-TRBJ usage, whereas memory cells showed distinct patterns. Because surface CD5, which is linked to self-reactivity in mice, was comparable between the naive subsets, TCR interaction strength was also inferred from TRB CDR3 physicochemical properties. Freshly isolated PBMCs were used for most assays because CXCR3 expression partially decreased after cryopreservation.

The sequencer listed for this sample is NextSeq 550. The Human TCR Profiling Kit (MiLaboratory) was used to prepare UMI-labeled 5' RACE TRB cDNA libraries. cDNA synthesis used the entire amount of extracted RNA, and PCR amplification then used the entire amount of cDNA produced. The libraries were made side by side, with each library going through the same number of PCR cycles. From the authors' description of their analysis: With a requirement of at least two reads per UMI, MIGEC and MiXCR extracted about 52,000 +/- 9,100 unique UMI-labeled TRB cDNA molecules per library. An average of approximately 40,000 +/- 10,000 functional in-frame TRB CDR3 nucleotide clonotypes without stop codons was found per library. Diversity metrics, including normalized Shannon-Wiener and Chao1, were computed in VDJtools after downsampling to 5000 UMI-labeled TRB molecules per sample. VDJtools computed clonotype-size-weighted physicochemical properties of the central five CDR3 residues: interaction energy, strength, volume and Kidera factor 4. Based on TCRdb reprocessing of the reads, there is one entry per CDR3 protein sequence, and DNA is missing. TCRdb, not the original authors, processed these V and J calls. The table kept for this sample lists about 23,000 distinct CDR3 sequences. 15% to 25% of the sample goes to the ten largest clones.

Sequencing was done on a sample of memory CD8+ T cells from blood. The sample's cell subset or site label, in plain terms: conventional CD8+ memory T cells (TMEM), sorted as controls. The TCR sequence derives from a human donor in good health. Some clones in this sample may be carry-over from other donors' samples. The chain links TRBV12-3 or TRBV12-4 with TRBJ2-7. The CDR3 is CASRPRESYEQYF.